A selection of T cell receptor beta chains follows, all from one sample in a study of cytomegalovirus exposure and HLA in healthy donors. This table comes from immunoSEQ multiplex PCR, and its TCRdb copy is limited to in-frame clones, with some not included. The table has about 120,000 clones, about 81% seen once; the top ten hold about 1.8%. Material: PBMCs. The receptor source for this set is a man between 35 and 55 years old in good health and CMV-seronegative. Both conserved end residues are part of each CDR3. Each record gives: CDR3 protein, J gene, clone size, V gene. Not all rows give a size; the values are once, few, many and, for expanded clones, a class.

CDR3: CASSGTGTSRNQPQHF; J: TRBJ1-5; size: -; V: TRBV19
CDR3: CASSWGGSYEQYF; J: TRBJ2-7; size: few; V: TRBV19
CDR3: CASSPSSGPNSNQPQHF; J: TRBJ1-5; size: -; V: TRBV18
CDR3: CASSSQGVFGNQPQHF; J: TRBJ1-5; size: few; V: TRBV19
CDR3: CASSPGRGNTEAFF; J: TRBJ1-1; size: -; V: TRBV18
CDR3: CATGGAGVEDTEAFF; J: TRBJ1-1; size: -; V: TRBV10-3
CDR3: CASSHRWEYTDTQYF; J: TRBJ2-3; size: few; V: TRBV9
CDR3: CASSPDRAGYEQYF; J: TRBJ2-7; size: -; V: TRBV9
CDR3: CASSFDWMDSVNEKLFF; J: TRBJ1-4; size: -; V: TRBV11-2
CDR3: CASSPPRAPGSYEQYF; J: TRBJ2-7; size: -; V: TRBV25-1
CDR3: CASRNPGTGGGDEQYF; J: TRBJ2-7; size: -; V: TRBV6-6
CDR3: CASRGPGTDYGYTF; J: TRBJ1-2; size: once; V: TRBV6-5
CDR3: CAWSVLIGTDGYTF; J: TRBJ1-2; size: -; V: TRBV30
CDR3: CASSSWDRGLDTEAFF; J: TRBJ1-1; size: -; V: TRBV27
CDR3: CASSQFGTANTGELFF; J: TRBJ2-2; size: once; V: TRBV14
CDR3: CASSQSPTGLHEQYF; J: -; size: -; V: TRBV14
CDR3: CASKLGAGGPDTQYF; J: TRBJ2-3; size: -; V: TRBV5-1
CDR3: CASSLGVGGAADTQYF; J: TRBJ2-3; size: once; V: TRBV7-2
CDR3: CASSRDRVKDEQYF; J: TRBJ2-7; size: -; V: TRBV28
CDR3: CASSEALLVEQYF; J: -; size: -; V: TRBV2
CDR3: CSVGGTVMYGYTF; J: TRBJ1-2; size: -; V: TRBV29-1
CDR3: CSVRNANDGYTF; J: TRBJ1-2; size: -; V: TRBV29-1
CDR3: CASSYDGGSNQPQHF; J: TRBJ1-5; size: few; V: TRBV6-5
CDR3: CASSRWDINSPLHF; J: TRBJ1-6; size: -; V: TRBV5-1
CDR3: CASGQRNAGELFF; J: TRBJ2-2; size: -; V: TRBV7-2
CDR3: CASSTTGNYGYTF; J: TRBJ1-2; size: -; V: TRBV2
CDR3: CASTTRDRVYNEQFF; J: TRBJ2-1; size: -; V: TRBV28